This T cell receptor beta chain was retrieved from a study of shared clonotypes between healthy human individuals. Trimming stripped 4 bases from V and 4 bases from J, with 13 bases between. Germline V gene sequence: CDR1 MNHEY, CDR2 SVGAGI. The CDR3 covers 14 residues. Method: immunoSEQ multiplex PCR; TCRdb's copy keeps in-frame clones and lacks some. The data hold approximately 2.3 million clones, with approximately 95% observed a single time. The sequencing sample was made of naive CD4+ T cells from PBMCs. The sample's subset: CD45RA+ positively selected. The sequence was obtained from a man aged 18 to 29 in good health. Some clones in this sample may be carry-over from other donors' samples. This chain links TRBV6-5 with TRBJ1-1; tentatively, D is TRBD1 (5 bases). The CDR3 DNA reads TGTGCCAGCAGTTCCTCAGGGTTGAGCACTGAAGCTTTCTTT. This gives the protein CASSSSGLSTEAFF.